The present T cell receptor beta chain was sequenced within a study of blood T cell repertoires in COVID-19. In germline, CDR1 is SGHVS, CDR2 FNYEAQ. Trimming took off 5 bases at V and 0 bases at J, with 16 bases between the two ends. The CDR3 is made up of 17 amino acids. Participants were aged about 18 to 100 years from roughly 25 US areas. Sequenced by immunoSEQ multiplex PCR; TCRdb stores in-frame clones only, minus some. The table includes about 220,000 clones, about 90% detected once. The chain has TRBV7-6 and TRBJ2-2, with a tentative D call TRBD1 (5 bases). This TCR was sampled from a man aged 25-45 years who had been exposed to COVID-19. The sample taken for sequencing was PBMCs or T cells enriched from blood (not recorded which). As DNA, the CDR3 is TGTGCCAGCAGCCTGACACAGGCCCAATCGAACACCGGGGAGCTGTTTTTT. Amino acids: CASSLTQAQSNTGELFF.